This T cell receptor (beta chain) emerged from a study of blood T cell repertoires in COVID-19. Study-level information: COVID-19 samples from acute and convalescent phases originated in the United States, Italy and Spain. The cDNA or gDNA used as material had been derived from T cells, B-cell-depleted T cells, or PBMCs.

V was pared by 4 bases and J by 13 bases, with 7 bases of the junction left unmatched. There are 14 residues in the CDR3. Looked up from germline, CDR1 is SGHTA and CDR2 is FQGNSA. Source study methods: Scientists estimated how many nucleated cells there were by amplifying reference gene primers. This table comes from immunoSEQ multiplex PCR, and its TCRdb copy is limited to in-frame clones, with some not included. That table supplies the V and J calls and clone size; D and trimming were determined from the DNA. Among about 170,000 clones, about 88% were seen once, and the ten largest hold approximately 6.5%.

This chain links TRBV7-2 with TRBJ2-1, with 13 nucleotides matching TRBD2. The TCR was taken from a woman aged 80 or over in a cohort sampled during active or convalescent COVID-19. The sequenced sample was peripheral blood. CDR3 protein: CASSSPTSGGTQFF. The CDR3 DNA follows: TGTGCCAGCAGCTCCCCGACTAGCGGGGGGACCCAGTTCTTC. The variable domain in full, completed from reference TRBV7-2 and TRBJ2-1, reads GAGVSQSPSNKVTEKGKDVELRCDPISGHTALYWYRQSLGQGLEFLIYFQGNSAPDKSGLPSDRFSAERTGGSVSTLTIQRTQQEDSAVYLCASSSPTSGGTQFFGPGTRLTVL.